A selection of T cell receptor beta chains follows, all from one sample in a study of T cell repertoires in cytomegalovirus infection. Each CDR3 protein gets one entry after TCRdb re-called the reads with MiXCR. In the table there are 200,000 to 300,000 distinct CDR3 sequences, approximately 10% of which are singletons. Sequencing was carried out using PBMCs. The origin of the receptors is a human donor in good health (CMV status not recorded). Some clones in this sample may be carry-over from other donors' samples. Each CDR3 is given with its conserved first and last residue. The D gene is left open where the match is weak. The size entry is marked missing in some rows and otherwise reads once, few, many or a size class.

clone size	J gene	D gene	V gene	CDR3 protein	CDR3 DNA
-	TRBJ1-2	TRBD1	TRBV6-2/TRBV6-3	CASSLGPQGVIYGYTF	TGTGCCAGCAGTTTAGGCCCACAGGGGGTTATCTATGGCTACACCTTC
few	TRBJ2-3	TRBD2	TRBV9	CASSARLAGGVDTQYF	TGTGCCAGCAGCGCCAGACTAGCGGGAGGTGTAGATACGCAGTATTTT
few	TRBJ2-1	-	TRBV11-2	CASSLYGESEQFF	TGTGCCAGCAGCTTATACGGGGAGTCTGAGCAGTTCTTC
many	TRBJ2-7	TRBD2	TRBV7-9	CASSSSGGAREQYF	TGTGCCAGCAGCTCTAGCGGGGGGGCGCGGGAGCAGTACTTC
many	TRBJ2-3	TRBD2	TRBV5-5	CASSPTGTIPTDTQYF	TGTGCCAGCAGCCCTACCGGGACTATCCCCACAGATACGCAGTATTTT
many	TRBJ2-3	-	TRBV6-2/TRBV6-3	CASSYSTFGAGFEYPEGQGNTQYF	TGTGCCAGCAGTTACTCGACTTTTGGCGCCGGCTTTGAGTATCCAGAGGGGCAAGGGAATACGCAGTATTTT
many	TRBJ1-5	-	TRBV7-2	CASSFARMGSNQPQHF	TGTGCCAGCAGCTTCGCCCGGATGGGGAGCAATCAGCCCCAGCATTTT
many	TRBJ1-1	TRBD1	TRBV5-4	CASSSVFQGAETEAFF	TGTGCCAGCAGCTCAGTATTTCAGGGGGCAGAGACTGAAGCTTTCTTT
many	TRBJ2-7	TRBD1	TRBV7-2	CASSRTGAGRNEQYF	TGTGCCAGCAGTCGGACAGGGGCTGGACGGAACGAGCAGTACTTC
-	TRBJ2-7	-	TRBV13	CASSLYGPYEQYF	TGTGCCAGCAGCTTATACGGCCCCTACGAGCAGTACTTC
-	TRBJ2-1	TRBD2	TRBV7-2	CASSLYSGGAFNEQFF	TGTGCCAGCAGCTTGTATAGCGGGGGGGCCTTCAATGAGCAGTTCTTC
many	TRBJ2-6	-	TRBV7-3	CASSSRGANVLTF	TGTGCCAGCAGCTCCCGAGGGGCCAACGTCCTGACTTTC
-	TRBJ1-5	-	TRBV19	CASRPIGGGNQPQHF	TGTGCCAGTAGACCCATCGGGGGTGGCAATCAGCCCCAGCATTTT
many	TRBJ1-1	-	TRBV7-8	CASSNDRFENTEAFF	TGTGCCAGCAGCAACGACAGATTTGAGAACACTGAAGCTTTCTTT
-	TRBJ1-1	-	TRBV7-9	CASGQDNGGGEAFF	TGTGCCAGCGGCCAGGACAACGGCGGGGGTGAAGCTTTCTTT
many	TRBJ1-2	-	TRBV5-1	CASSFQGMDGYTF	TGCGCCAGCAGCTTCCAGGGGATGGATGGCTACACCTTC
-	TRBJ2-5	TRBD2	TRBV20-1	CSARRLAGAQETQYF	TGCAGTGCTAGACGGCTAGCGGGGGCCCAAGAGACCCAGTACTTC
many	TRBJ1-2	TRBD1	TRBV27	CASSFGTGLGYTF	TGTGCCAGCAGTTTCGGGACAGGGCTTGGCTACACCTTC
few	TRBJ2-7	TRBD2	TRBV10-3	CAISEWDSGSYEQYF	TGTGCCATCAGTGAGTGGGATAGCGGGAGCTACGAGCAGTACTTC
few	TRBJ2-7	-	TRBV4-3	CASSHDPRQLYEQYF	TGCGCCAGCAGCCACGATCCCAGACAGTTATACGAGCAGTACTTC
many	TRBJ2-3	TRBD2	TRBV20-1	CSARDGGGPTDTQYF	TGCAGTGCTAGAGACGGCGGGGGACCCACAGATACGCAGTATTTT
many	TRBJ2-3	TRBD2	TRBV20-1	CSARVELAGGPGDTQYF	TGCAGTGCTAGAGTAGAACTAGCGGGGGGGCCCGGAGATACGCAGTATTTT
few	TRBJ1-1	-	TRBV29-1	CSVERVANTEAFF	TGCAGCGTTGAAAGGGTGGCGAACACTGAAGCTTTCTTT
few	TRBJ1-1	-	TRBV6-2/TRBV6-3	CASSLEQGYGHTEAFF	TGTGCCAGCAGTCTAGAGCAGGGATACGGACACACTGAAGCTTTCTTT
many	TRBJ2-5	-	TRBV7-2	CASSLFRGETQYF	TGTGCCAGCAGCTTATTCAGGGGTGAGACCCAGTACTTC
-	TRBJ1-2	TRBD1	TRBV29-1	CSVESGMGQPVNYGYTF	TGCAGCGTTGAATCCGGAATGGGACAGCCCGTAAACTATGGCTACACCTTC
many	TRBJ1-1	-	TRBV12-3/TRBV12-4	CASSLLRQTEAFF	TGTGCCAGCAGTTTATTACGGCAAACTGAAGCTTTCTTT
once	TRBJ2-7	-	TRBV6-2/TRBV6-3	CASSHRDGPYEQYF	TGTGCCAGCAGCCACCGGGACGGCCCCTACGAGCAGTACTTC
few	TRBJ2-5	-	TRBV11-2	CASSLDRGRVETQYF	TGTGCCAGCAGCTTAGATCGGGGCAGGGTCGAGACCCAGTACTTC
-	TRBJ1-5	-	TRBV28	CASSLAGLVNQPQHF	TGTGCCAGCAGTTTAGCGGGGTTGGTGAATCAGCCCCAGCATTTT
many	TRBJ2-7	-	TRBV20-1	CSARDMGERSSYEQYF	TGCAGTGCTAGAGATATGGGCGAGCGGAGCTCCTACGAGCAGTACTTC
many	TRBJ2-3	TRBD1	TRBV7-8	CASRQGTGSLDTQYF	TGTGCCAGCAGGCAAGGGACAGGGTCTCTAGATACGCAGTATTTT
few	TRBJ1-1	-	TRBV5-6	CASSLRGAHTEAFF	TGTGCCAGCAGCTTGAGGGGGGCGCACACTGAAGCTTTCTTT
many	TRBJ2-2	TRBD2	TRBV7-2	CASSLGGGAATGELFF	TGTGCCAGCAGCTTGGGCGGGGGGGCGGCCACCGGGGAGCTGTTTTTT
many	TRBJ2-7	TRBD1	TRBV7-2	CASRDRGSQDYEQYF	TGTGCCAGCAGGGACAGGGGGTCGCAAGACTACGAGCAGTACTTC
once	TRBJ2-1	-	TRBV4-3	CASSGAGGALNNEQFF	TGCGCCAGCAGCGGAGCCGGGGGAGCTTTAAACAATGAGCAGTTCTTC
many	TRBJ1-2	TRBD1	TRBV11-2	CASSLERRGDYGYTF	TGTGCCAGCAGCTTAGAACGCAGGGGGGACTATGGCTACACCTTC
many	TRBJ1-4	-	TRBV7-2	CASSLATAGKLFF	TGTGCCAGCAGCTTAGCGACCGCCGGGAAACTGTTTTTT
-	TRBJ2-7	-	TRBV20-1	CSARTDTYEQYF	TGCAGTGCTAGAACGGACACCTACGAGCAGTACTTC
many	TRBJ1-1	-	TRBV5-1	CASSLLPGREAFF	TGCGCCAGCAGCTTGTTACCAGGGCGGGAAGCTTTCTTT
many	TRBJ1-4	-	TRBV6-6	CASSQGQQGILFF	TGTGCCAGCAGTCAAGGACAGCAGGGGATTCTGTTTTTT
-	TRBJ2-7	TRBD1	TRBV29-1	CSVNRQGEQYF	TGCAGCGTAAATCGACAGGGCGAGCAGTACTTC
many	TRBJ2-7	-	TRBV6-2/TRBV6-3	CASSSPTRAREQYF	TGTGCCAGCAGTTCACCTACGAGGGCGCGCGAGCAGTACTTC
many	TRBJ2-3	-	TRBV28	CASTGQPSTDTQYF	TGTGCCAGCACAGGACAGCCTAGCACAGATACGCAGTATTTT
many	TRBJ1-5	-	TRBV29-1	CSVLDVRGRGHF	TGCAGCGTTCTAGACGTACGGGGCAGGGGGCATTTT
many	TRBJ2-1	-	TRBV7-2	CASSLDGLESSYNEQFF	TGTGCCAGCAGCTTAGACGGGCTGGAAAGCTCCTACAATGAGCAGTTCTTC